This T cell receptor beta chain was recovered during a study of Graves' ophthalmopathy and Graves' hyperthyroidism. The study's findings and limits: For separating ophthalmopathy from stable hyperthyroidism, a 13-signature model gave 85% to 90% sensitivity and approximately 76% specificity.

Using RNA transcripts, the TCR beta CDR3 regions were amplified. Second-round multiplex PCR followed a first-round RT-PCR using HTBI primers. One entry per CDR3 protein, called by TCRdb with MiXCR from the multiplex PCR reads. In the table there are 300,000 to 500,000 distinct CDR3 sequences, approximately 15% of which are singletons. Comment on this clonotype: Antigen: not known.

Among the exclusions were patients with other autoimmune diseases, uncontrolled infections, pregnancy or lactation. Symptoms, serum thyroxine and TRAb, thyroid ultrasound, and orbital computed tomography formed the diagnostic basis. Around 9.9 ml of fresh blood yielded the PBMCs by density gradient. CDR1 is SQVTM, CDR2 ANQGSEA, per germline. The length of the CDR3 is 12 residues. J lost 1 base, V lost 6 bases, and 1 base had no gene match. Source material: peripheral blood. The TCR originated in a woman aged 18-35 years with stable Graves' hyperthyroidism. The rearrangement joins TRBV29-1 to TRBJ2-7; 9 bases match TRBD1. This chain's CDR3 is CSVGQGSYEQYF. The CDR3 DNA reads as TGCAGCGTGGGACAGGGATCCTACGAGCAGTACTTC.